The 29 T cell receptor beta chains below all came from one sample that was sequenced in a study of post-analysis software for immune sequencing data. Overall study results and limits: Roughly five TRBV segments appeared more often in patients than in controls, and TRBV5-6, TRBV5-1 and TRBV20-1 were among these.

Prepared TCR beta cDNA libraries contained unique molecular identifiers. TCRdb redid the calling of the PCR reads with MiXCR, one entry per CDR3 protein. The sample has some 690,000 distinct CDR3 sequences; about 60% are singletons. Their antigen targets remain unknown. The material sequenced was blood. These receptors were collected from a girl aged 2-15 years with multiple sclerosis.

This chain joins TRBV20-1 and TRBJ1-5; 7 bases match TRBD1. CDR3 length: 16 residues. The ends lost 0 bases at V and 0 bases at J; junction bases unmatched: 5. Germline CDR1 is DFQATT and CDR2 is SNEGSKA (reference sequence). The CDR3 DNA follows: TGCAGTGCTAGAGATCAGGGGGAATATAGCAATCAGCCCCAGCATTTT. It is translated as CSARDQGEYSNQPQHF.

The rearrangement uses TRBV20-1 and TRBJ2-3; 7 bases map to TRBD2. Per the germline V gene, CDR1 is DFQATT and CDR2 is SNEGSKA (reference sequence). CDR3 size: 16 residues. Trimming took 1 base from V and 1 from J; bases not matched to a gene: 8. The CDR3 reads CSARGSRRGGTDTQYF. For the CDR3, the DNA is TGCAGTGCTAGAGGGTCGCGACGGGGGGGCACAGATACGCAGTATTTT.

The CDR3 DNA reads as TGTGCCACCAGCAGAGAACCATCGGGGGGGAGCACAGATACGCAGTATTTT. Protein product: CATSREPSGGSTDTQYF. The chain recombines TRBV15 with TRBJ2-3; 8 nucleotides align to TRBD2. This CDR3 contains 17 residues. Germline values: CDR1 LNHNV, CDR2 YYDKDF (reference sequence). Unmatched junction bases numbered 5, after V lost 0 bases and J lost 0 bases. The full variable domain, its missing parts supplied by reference TRBV15 and TRBJ2-3, is DAMVIQNPRYQVTQFGKPVTLSCSQTLNHNVMYWYQQKSSQAPKLLFHYYDKDFNNEADTPDNFQSRRPNTSFCFLDIRSPGLGDTAMYLCATSREPSGGSTDTQYFGPGTRLTVL.

The chain recombines TRBV20-1 with TRBJ2-2; the match to TRBD2 covers 8 bases. Germline lookup yields CDR1 DFQATT and CDR2 SNEGSKA (reference sequence). J gave up 1 base and V 3 bases, and 4 bases lay outside the gene matches. The CDR3 extends over 15 amino acids. The CDR3 loop reads CSASPTSGNTGELFF. In DNA form, the CDR3 reads TGCAGTGCTAGTCCAACTAGCGGGAACACCGGGGAGCTGTTTTTT.

This clonotype was observed a few times. V and J are TRBV4-3 and TRBJ2-3, with TRBD1 identical over 10 bases. CDR1 is LGHNA, CDR2 YSLEER, per germline. CDR3 length equals 15 residues. V dropped 3 bases and J dropped 6; count of bases not matched to a gene: 6. Here the CDR3 reads CASSQGTGERDTQYF. CDR3 sequence (DNA): TGCGCCAGCAGCCAGGGGACAGGGGAGAGGGATACGCAGTATTTT.

The CDR3 sequence: CASSKPGGGGESPLHF. CDR3 nucleotide sequence: TGTGCCAGCAGCAAACCCGGAGGGGGCGGTGAATCACCCCTCCACTTT. The chain combines TRBV7-9 with TRBJ1-6; 7 bases agree with TRBD1. The CDR3 runs 16 residues. Per the germline V gene, CDR1 is SEHNR and CDR2 is FQNEAQ (reference sequence). Trimming took 5 bases from V and 10 from J; bases not matched to a gene: 14.

The rearrangement uses TRBV5-5 and TRBJ2-1, with D tentatively TRBD2 (6 bases). Germline V lookup: CDR1 SGHKS, CDR2 YYEKEE (reference sequence). The CDR3 extends over 14 amino acids. The germline V and J ends were trimmed by 3 bases and 4 bases, with 11 bases remaining between them. The CDR3 DNA reads TGTGCCAGCAGCTCGGGACTGCATTACAATGAGCAGTTCTTC. It codes for CASSSGLHYNEQFF.

This sequence joins TRBV5-1 and TRBJ2-3; 7 bases match TRBD1. Germline-derived CDR1 and CDR2 are SGHRS and YFSETQ. Unmatched junction bases numbered 3, after V lost 0 bases and J lost 2 bases. This CDR3 has 15 residues. The CDR3 is CASSLEQGTTDTQYF. The CDR3 DNA reads as TGCGCCAGCAGCTTGGAACAGGGGACCACAGATACGCAGTATTTT.

CDR3 sequence reads: CASSERQPSYNEQFF. For the CDR3, the DNA is TGTGCCAGCAGCGAGCGGCAGCCCTCCTACAATGAGCAGTTCTTC. The chain couples TRBV2 to TRBJ2-1; possible D gene TRBD2, 5 bases. Trimming left V 6 bases short and J 0 bases short, with 12 bases between. CDR3 size: 15 residues. CDR1 and CDR2 from the germline V gene are SNHLY and FYNNEI.

This clonotype was counted only a few times. The genes are TRBV20-1 and TRBJ2-1; 9 nucleotides align to TRBD2. The trim removed 5 bases at V and 1 base at J, leaving 12 bases unmatched. The CDR3 loop spans 17 amino acids. Germline V gene data show CDR1 as DFQATT and CDR2 as SNEGSKA (reference sequence). CDR3 protein: CSAPTSGPKTSYNEQFF. The CDR3 nucleotides read TGCAGTGCTCCGACTAGCGGCCCTAAGACATCCTACAATGAGCAGTTCTTC.

The V call is TRBV6-6, the J call TRBJ1-1; D gene unclear. V was pared by 2 bases and J by 1 base, with 8 bases between. This CDR3 has 14 residues. The germline CDR1 and CDR2 sequences are MNHNY and SVGAGI (reference sequence). The CDR3 region has the DNA TGTGCCAGCAGTTACCAGGAGGCGAACACTGAAGCTTTCTTT. Encoded protein: CASSYQEANTEAFF.

The J gene is TRBJ1-5, the V gene TRBV27; D ambiguous. This CDR3 region has 16 residues. Germline V gives CDR1 MNHEY, CDR2 SMNVEV (reference sequence). V lost 1 base and J lost 0, with 10 bases in between. The CDR3 region has the DNA TGTGCCAGCAGTTTATGGGCAGCTGATAGCAATCAGCCCCAGCATTTT. Its translation: CASSLWAADSNQPQHF.

DNA for the CDR3: TGCAGCGTTGACAGACTTAACTATGGCTACACCTTC. It translates to CSVDRLNYGYTF. V usage is TRBV29-1 and J usage is TRBJ1-2; D gene uncertain. Trimming took off 3 bases at V and 1 base at J, with 6 bases between the two ends. From germline, CDR1 is SQVTM and CDR2 ANQGSEA. This CDR3 has 12 residues.

This chain connects TRBV7-9 to TRBJ2-5; the D is unclear. Trimming shortened V by 2 bases and J by 2 bases, and 12 bases separated the two germline ends. CDR3 length: 15 amino acids. Germline V gene data show CDR1 as SEHNR and CDR2 as FQNEAQ (reference sequence). CDR3 sequence: CASSLPLTQQETQYF. CDR3 bases: TGTGCCAGCAGCTTACCCTTGACCCAGCAAGAGACCCAGTACTTC.

The chain recombines TRBV15 with TRBJ2-1; the match to TRBD2 covers 9 bases. Looked up from germline, CDR1 is LNHNV and CDR2 is YYDKDF (reference sequence). This CDR3 is built from 15 residues. V trimming: 6 bases; J trimming: 4 bases; junction bases outside the gene matches: 7. Here the CDR3 DNA reads TGTGCCACCAGTGAAGCGGGAGGAGATTACAATGAGCAGTTCTTC. Residues: CATSEAGGDYNEQFF.

In this sample, this clonotype turned up a few times. At one end the junction does not follow the germline gene, possibly because of a read error. The chain combines TRBV20-1 with TRBJ1-2; D gene unclear. The CDR3 has 15 amino acids. Per the germline V gene, CDR1 is DFQATT and CDR2 is SNEGSKA (reference sequence). In DNA form, the CDR3 reads TGCAGTGCTAGAGATGAGTCGCGGGGAATTAATGGCTGCACCTTC. Protein sequence: CSARDESRGINGCTF.

The gene calls are TRBV12-5 and TRBJ2-7; weak D call: TRBD1 (6 bases). The CDR3 has 13 residues. Germline V gives CDR1 LGHNT, CDR2 FRNRAP. V dropped 1 base and J dropped 3 bases, with 7 bases sitting between them. This CDR3 is CASGLEDSYEQYF. CDR3 sequence (DNA): TGTGCTAGTGGTTTGGAGGACAGCTACGAGCAGTACTTC.

This rearrangement joins TRBV7-9 to TRBJ2-4; possibly TRBD1 or TRBD2 for D (5 bases each). Germline V gives CDR1 SEHNR, CDR2 FQNEAQ (reference sequence). The CDR3 spans 16 residues. V lost 5 bases to trimming and J lost 2 bases, with 16 bases between them. CDR3: CASSPMKGTSKNIQYF. The CDR3, as DNA: TGTGCCAGCAGCCCCATGAAGGGGACGTCCAAAAACATTCAGTACTTC.

The V gene is TRBV5-6, the J gene TRBJ2-5, with 10 bases aligning to TRBD2. The trim removed 3 bases at V and 3 bases at J, leaving 8 bases unmatched. The germline CDR1 and CDR2 sequences are SGHDT and YYEEEE. This CDR3 has 16 amino acids. CDR3 sequence: CASSSTGLALKETQYF. DNA for the CDR3: TGTGCCAGCAGCTCGACGGGACTAGCGTTAAAAGAGACCCAGTACTTC.

This clonotype was recorded once. The chain links TRBV4-3 to TRBJ2-5, with 8 bases identical to TRBD2. The junction had 7 bases not matched to a gene; V was cut back by 2 bases and J by 5 bases. CDR3 size: 15 residues. CDR1 is LGHNA and CDR2 is YSLEER in the germline V gene. The CDR3 DNA is TGCGCCAGCAGCCAAACGAGCGGGAGAGGGGAGACCCAGTACTTC. Translation gives CASSQTSGRGETQYF.

The CDR3 sequence: CASSLAGDSLSEKLFF. Here the CDR3 DNA reads TGTGCCAGCAGCTTAGCCGGGGACAGTCTAAGCGAAAAACTGTTTTTT. This sequence joins TRBV7-9 and TRBJ1-4, with 7 bases aligning to TRBD1. The CDR3 length is 16 residues. V shed 0 bases and J 8 bases; nucleotides not matched to a gene: 9. Germline V gene sequence: CDR1 SEHNR, CDR2 FQNEAQ (reference sequence). The full variable domain, in which reference TRBV7-9 and TRBJ1-4 provide the parts outside the CDR3, is DTGVSQNPRHKITKRGQNVTFRCDPISEHNRLYWYRQTLGQGPEFLTYFQNEAQLEKSRLLSDRFSAERPKGSFSTLEIQRTEQGDSAMYLCASSLAGDSLSEKLFFGSGTQLSVL.

This clonotype was observed at least ten times. V usage is TRBV10-3 and J usage is TRBJ2-4, with 8 bases matching TRBD1. Germline CDR1 and CDR2: ENHRY and SYGVKD. The CDR3 is 15 residues long. V was clipped by 5 bases and J by 2 bases; unmatched bases: 5. The CDR3: CAISKDRDTKNIQYF. CDR3 coding DNA: TGTGCCATCAGTAAGGACAGGGATACCAAAAACATTCAGTACTTC.

This chain uses TRBV15 with TRBJ2-5; a possible D gene is TRBD2 (7 bases). Germline loops: CDR1 LNHNV, CDR2 YYDKDF (reference sequence). This CDR3 is 15 amino acids long. V dropped 2 bases and J dropped 5 bases, with 15 bases sitting between them. The CDR3 nucleotides read TGTGCCACCAGCAGACCGACGGAGGGGGGGGAGACCCAGTACTTC. As protein: CATSRPTEGGETQYF.

The table lists this clonotype with a few counts. The rearrangement links TRBV7-9 to TRBJ2-3; 8 bases line up with TRBD1. Unmatched junction bases numbered 13, after V lost 2 bases and J lost 6 bases. CDR3 length equals 17 residues. The germline gives CDR1 SEHNR, CDR2 FQNEAQ (reference sequence). DNA for the CDR3: TGTGCCAGCAGCTTAAGAACCGGGACAGGTCATACGGATACGCAGTATTTT. Translating gives CASSLRTGTGHTDTQYF. The whole variable domain, filled in from reference TRBV7-9 and TRBJ2-3, reads DTGVSQNPRHKITKRGQNVTFRCDPISEHNRLYWYRQTLGQGPEFLTYFQNEAQLEKSRLLSDRFSAERPKGSFSTLEIQRTEQGDSAMYLCASSLRTGTGHTDTQYFGPGTRLTVL.

The rearrangement joins TRBV6-2 or TRBV6-3 to TRBJ1-2; unclear D gene. V gave up 4 bases and J gave up 3 bases, with 12 bases separating them. Germline V gene lookup returns CDR1 MNHEY and CDR2 SVGEGT. This CDR3 is 14 amino acids long. In DNA, the CDR3 is TGTGCCAGCAGTTCCCGACGGGAGGACTATGGCTACACCTTC. Amino acids: CASSSRREDYGYTF.

The gene calls are TRBV6-5 and TRBJ2-3; no firm D call. This CDR3 contains 14 residues. V was shortened by 6 bases and J by 3 bases, with 13 bases between the two germline ends. Per germline, CDR1 MNHEY and CDR2 SVGAGI. The CDR3 nucleotides are TGTGCCAGCAGCAACGGACCGATTACAGATACGCAGTATTTT. Translation gives CASSNGPITDTQYF.

V gene TRBV28 combines with J gene TRBJ2-2, with 7 nucleotides matching TRBD1. This CDR3 comprises 16 residues. After removal of 5 bases from V and 1 base from J, the junction contained 7 bases not matched to a gene. CDR1 and CDR2 (germline): MDHEN, SYDVKM. The CDR3 region has the DNA TGTGCCAGCAGTCCGCCGACAGGGCTGAACACCGGGGAGCTGTTTTTT. It translates to CASSPPTGLNTGELFF.

A remark on this clonotype: The germline gene is not matched at one end of the junction; a read error may be the cause. The V gene is TRBV11-2, the J gene TRBJ2-5; D gene uncertain. Germline V gene data show CDR1 as SGHAT and CDR2 as FQNNGV. The CDR3 sequence is 14 residues long. Written as DNA, the CDR3 is TGTGCCAGCAGCCCCAACGTGCGAGGAGAGCCCCAGTACTTC. This codes for CASSPNVRGEPQYF.

The chain uses TRBV6-5 and TRBJ2-7; D might be TRBD2 (5 bases). The CDR3 runs 15 residues. The V gene's germline CDR1 is MNHEY and CDR2 SVGAGI. The V and J ends lost 0 bases and 2 bases respectively, with 11 bases between them. Here the CDR3 reads CASSYSRDNPYEQYF. The CDR3 nucleotides read TGTGCCAGCAGTTACTCCCGGGATAACCCCTACGAGCAGTACTTC.